This T cell receptor beta chain was captured by sequencing in a study of T cells in lung cancer brain metastases. Using immunoSEQ multiplex PCR, the repertoire was profiled, and TCRdb retains in-frame clones only, with some absent. The table lists 1,600 or so clones, 84% of them singletons, with roughly 7.2% in the top ten. This clone was counted a few times. The germline V gene has CDR1 SEHNR and CDR2 FQNEAQ (reference sequence). This CDR3 is built from 13 residues. V lost 1 base and J 7 bases, leaving 8 bases between the germline ends. The sample consisted of tumor tissue from the primary lung tumor. The chain has TRBV7-9 and TRBJ2-1, with D unresolved. The sequence derives from a man aged 70 or older with non-small cell lung cancer. In DNA, the CDR3 is TGTGCCAGCAGCTTAGGATCGAGTAATGAGCAGTTCTTC. Its protein is CASSLGSSNEQFF. The full variable domain, with the rest looked up from reference TRBV7-9 and TRBJ2-1, is DTGVSQNPRHKITKRGQNVTFRCDPISEHNRLYWYRQTLGQGPEFLTYFQNEAQLEKSRLLSDRFSAERPKGSFSTLEIQRTEQGDSAMYLCASSLGSSNEQFFGPGTRLTVL.